The text below deals with one T cell receptor beta chain. The source of the sample is a study of blood T cell repertoires in COVID-19. Study-level information: The United States, Italy and Spain supplied acute and convalescent COVID-19 samples. Sample material is recorded as cDNA or gDNA derived from T cells, B-cell-depleted T cells, or PBMCs.

The germline gives CDR1 WSHSY, CDR2 SAAADI. V was cut by 2 bases and J by 3 bases, with 14 bases left in between. The CDR3 loop spans 15 amino acids. Original data processing: Estimation of nucleated cell counts was performed using reference gene primer amplification. This table comes from immunoSEQ multiplex PCR, and its TCRdb copy is limited to in-frame clones, with some not included. That table is the source of V, J and clone size, and D and trimming were worked out from the DNA. Here the sample spans around 59,000 clones, 70% to 90% being singletons. The TCR was taken from a man aged 60 to 69 with acute or convalescent COVID-19. The V call is TRBV10-2, the J call TRBJ2-7, with D maybe TRBD1 (7 bases). Material for sequencing was peripheral blood. The CDR3 region is CASSERSGGFYEQYF. CDR3 nucleotides: TGCGCCAGCAGTGAGAGGTCAGGGGGGTTCTACGAGCAGTACTTC.